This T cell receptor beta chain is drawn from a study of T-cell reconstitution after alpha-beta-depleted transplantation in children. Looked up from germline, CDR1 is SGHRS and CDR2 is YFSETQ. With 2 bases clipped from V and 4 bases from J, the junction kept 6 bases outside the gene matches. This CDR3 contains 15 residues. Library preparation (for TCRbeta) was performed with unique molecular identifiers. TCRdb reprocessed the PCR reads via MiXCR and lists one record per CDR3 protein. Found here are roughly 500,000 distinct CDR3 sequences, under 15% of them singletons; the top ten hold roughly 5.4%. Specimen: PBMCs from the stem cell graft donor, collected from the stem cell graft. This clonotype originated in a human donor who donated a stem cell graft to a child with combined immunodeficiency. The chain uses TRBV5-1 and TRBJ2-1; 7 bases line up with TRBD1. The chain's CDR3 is CASSLGGQDYNEQFF. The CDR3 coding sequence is TGCGCCAGCAGCTTAGGTGGACAGGATTACAATGAGCAGTTCTTC.